Each of the 20 T cell receptor beta chains below was sequenced from the same sample in a study of blood T cell repertoires in COVID-19. Generated by immunoSEQ multiplex PCR, the TCRdb table keeps only in-frame clones and is missing some. The sample lists approximately 76,000 clones, 65% to 90% occurring once. The sequenced sample was peripheral blood. These TCRs come from a woman aged 60 to 75 with acute or convalescent COVID-19.

This clone was detected ten times or more. J is TRBJ2-7 and V is TRBV5-1; TRBD1 aligns across 10 bases. The CDR3 covers 18 residues. CDR1 and CDR2 (germline): SGHRS, YFSETQ. The V and J ends lost 4 bases and 0 bases, in that order; junction bases with no gene match: 13. For the CDR3, the DNA is TGCGCCAGCAGCCCCTTTTGGGACAGGGGCCGACCCTCCTACGAGCAGTACTTC. Its protein product is CASSPFWDRGRPSYEQYF.

CDR3 coding DNA: TGCGCCAGCAGCCTTAGACTAGCGGGGGGGAACACCGGGGAGCTGTTTTTT. Translation gives CASSLRLAGGNTGELFF. The J gene is TRBJ2-2, the V gene TRBV5-1; 13 bases match TRBD2. This CDR3 comprises 17 residues. The germline CDR1 and CDR2 sequences are SGHRS and YFSETQ. V lost 4 bases and J lost 1; bases outside the gene matches: 4.

The chain uses TRBV3-1 (or the pseudogene TRBV3-2) and TRBJ1-2; D is possibly TRBD1 (6 bases). Germline V gives CDR1 LGHDT, CDR2 YNNKEL (reference sequence). This CDR3 spans 14 amino acids. V was pared by 4 bases and J by 1 base, with 10 bases between. The CDR3 reads CASSLRTVNYGYTF. The DNA of the CDR3 is TGTGCCAGCAGCCTACGGACAGTTAACTATGGCTACACCTTC.

In its sample, this clone was seen once. Additional DNA sequences in this sample encode the identical CDR3. The CDR3 DNA sequence: TGTGCCAGCTCACCGGGACAGGGCTCCTATAATTCACCCCTCCACTTT. This translates into CASSPGQGSYNSPLHF. The chain couples TRBV18 to TRBJ1-6, with TRBD1 identical over 9 bases. The CDR3 contains 16 residues. Per germline, CDR1 KGHSH and CDR2 LQKENI. Trimming removed 3 bases from V and 0 bases from J; junction bases left unmatched: 0.

This clone was detected once. The gene calls are TRBV3-1 (or the pseudogene TRBV3-2) and TRBJ2-5, with TRBD2 identical over 9 bases. Germline V gives CDR1 LGHDT, CDR2 YNNKEL (reference sequence). The CDR3 contains 15 residues. V was pared by 6 bases and J by 5 bases, with 10 bases of the junction left unmatched. The CDR3 spells CASSRGLALGETQYF. Written as DNA, the CDR3 is TGTGCCAGCAGTCGGGGACTAGCTTTGGGGGAGACCCAGTACTTC.

This clone was seen only once. The rearrangement joins TRBV9 to TRBJ1-3; tentative D call: TRBD1 (6 bases). The V and J ends lost 4 bases and 2 bases respectively, with 13 bases between them. This CDR3 is built from 15 residues. Per the germline V gene, CDR1 is SGDLS and CDR2 is YYNGEE. CDR3 nucleotide sequence: TGTGCCAGCAGCACGAAGGGGGGGCCTGGAAACACCATATATTTT. Translation gives CASSTKGGPGNTIYF.

The gene calls are TRBV6-5 and TRBJ1-1, with 7 bases lining up with TRBD1. Germline CDR1 and CDR2: MNHEY and SVGAGI. The junction had 6 bases not matched to a gene; V was cut back by 11 bases and J by 0 bases. CDR3 size: 13 residues. CDR3 in DNA: TGTGCCGCCCAGGACAGGTTGAACACTGAAGCTTTCTTT. It encodes CAAQDRLNTEAFF.

This chain joins TRBV6-5 and TRBJ1-2; D is unresolved. The germline V gene encodes CDR1 MNHEY and CDR2 SVGAGI. Trimming took off 0 bases at V and 7 bases at J, with 15 bases between the two ends. The CDR3 has 15 amino acids. CDR3 nucleotide sequence: TGTGCCAGCAGTTACTCGAGGGAGGGCGTTGGTGGCTACACCTTC. Protein: CASSYSREGVGGYTF.

In nucleotides, the CDR3 is TGCGCCAGCAGCTTGGGCAGGGGGGTACAAGAGACCCAGTACTTC. Translation gives CASSLGRGVQETQYF. The chain combines TRBV5-1 with TRBJ2-5; TRBD1 is a possible D gene (7 bases). CDR1 and CDR2 (germline): SGHRS, YFSETQ. The V and J ends lost 0 bases and 2 bases respectively, with 11 bases between them. This CDR3 has 15 amino acids.

The chain is built from TRBV2 and TRBJ1-2, with 7 bases fitting TRBD1. CDR1 SNHLY and CDR2 FYNNEI come from the germline V gene. There are 13 residues in the CDR3. The V segment lost 3 bases and the J segment 6 bases; nucleotides outside the gene matches: 4. The CDR3 is CASSDGRGDGYTF. The CDR3 region has the DNA TGTGCCAGCAGTGATGGCAGGGGGGATGGCTACACCTTC.

A single count supports this clone. This sequence joins TRBV19 and TRBJ1-5, with 9 bases that match TRBD1. J gave up 10 bases and V 3 bases, and 10 bases lay outside the gene matches. Germline V gene sequence: CDR1 LNHDA, CDR2 SQIVND (reference sequence). The CDR3 loop spans 15 amino acids. The CDR3 DNA follows: TGTGCCAGTAGTATCGGACAGGGGCCCGGAACTCCCCAGCATTTT. The encoded protein is CASSIGQGPGTPQHF.

The chain employs TRBV12-3 or TRBV12-4 and TRBJ2-3; D is unresolved. Trimming took 3 bases from V and 4 from J, leaving 8 bases between them. The CDR3 has 13 residues. The CDR3 coding sequence is TGTGCCAGCAGTTTTAGTGTGTCAGATACGCAGTATTTT. Encoded protein: CASSFSVSDTQYF.

J is TRBJ1-4 and V is TRBV29-1; D uncertain. Trimming pared 0 bases from V and 5 bases from J, leaving 10 bases between. The CDR3 sequence is 14 residues long. In germline, CDR1 is SQVTM, CDR2 ANQGSEA. The CDR3 spells CSVEDPGVNEKLFF. CDR3 in DNA: TGCAGCGTTGAAGACCCCGGGGTGAATGAAAAACTGTTTTTT.

This clone was seen a handful of times. The chain couples TRBV2 to TRBJ2-5, with a possible D match to TRBD1 (5 bases). CDR1 SNHLY and CDR2 FYNNEI come from the germline V gene. The CDR3 contains 14 residues. Trimming removed 8 bases at V and 2 bases at J, with 15 bases between. The CDR3 spells CASRTRVPQETQYF. In DNA form, the CDR3 reads TGTGCCAGCCGGACCAGGGTTCCGCAAGAGACCCAGTACTTC. Drawing the rest from reference TRBV2 and TRBJ2-5, the complete variable domain is EPEVTQTPSHQVTQMGQEVILRCVPISNHLYFYWYRQILGQKVEFLVSFYNNEISEKSEIFDDQFSVERPDGSNFTLKIRSTKLEDSAMYFCASRTRVPQETQYFGPGTRLLVL.

V gene TRBV5-1 combines with J gene TRBJ2-7, with TRBD1 matching over 10 bases. CDR3 size: 14 residues. Germline V gene sequence: CDR1 SGHRS, CDR2 YFSETQ. V shed 3 bases and J 3 bases; nucleotides not matched to a gene: 3. CDR3 sequence (DNA): TGCGCCAGCAGCTGGGGGGACAGGGGCTACGAGCAGTACTTC. Translation gives CASSWGDRGYEQYF.

The CDR3, as DNA: TGTGCCAGTAGTAGAGGACTAGCGGGGGCCGTGGTGAACACCGGGGAGCTGTTTTTT. Its translation: CASSRGLAGAVVNTGELFF. The V gene is TRBV19, the J gene TRBJ2-2, with 13 positions matching TRBD2. This CDR3 is 19 amino acids long. Trimming at V came to 4 bases and at J to 1 base, leaving 9 bases not matched to a gene. Germline V gives CDR1 LNHDA, CDR2 SQIVND (reference sequence).

The CDR3, as DNA: TGTGCCAGCAGTGAAGGAGGGGGAAGGAGCTATGGCTACACCTTC. Translating gives CASSEGGGRSYGYTF. The genes are TRBV6-1 and TRBJ1-2, with D tentatively TRBD1 (6 bases). Germline CDR1 and CDR2: MNHNS and SASEGT. V lost 1 base, J lost 4 bases, and 13 bases lay in between. This CDR3 has 15 amino acids.

The chain is built from TRBV11-2 and TRBJ2-7; TRBD2 matches at 11 bases. CDR1 and CDR2 (germline): SGHAT, FQNNGV. V was pared by 4 bases and J by 6 bases, with 5 bases of the junction left unmatched. The CDR3 totals 14 residues. The CDR3 DNA sequence: TGTGCCAGCAGCTCTATAGCGGGGGGGCCCGAGCAGTACTTC. Amino acid sequence: CASSSIAGGPEQYF. Variable domain in full (rest from reference TRBV11-2 and TRBJ2-7): EAGVAQSPRYKIIEKRQSVAFWCNPISGHATLYWYQQILGQGPKLLIQFQNNGVVDDSQLPKDRFSAERLKGVDSTLKIQPAKLEDSAVYLCASSSIAGGPEQYFGPGTRLTVT.

The rearrangement uses TRBV19 and TRBJ1-2, with TRBD1 identical over 7 bases. J lost 6 bases, V lost 8 bases, and 3 bases had no gene match. This CDR3 spans 11 amino acids. Germline lookup yields CDR1 LNHDA and CDR2 SQIVND (reference sequence). CDR3 DNA: TGTGCCAGTCGCGACAGGGATGGCTACACCTTC. It yields the protein CASRDRDGYTF.

The count of this clone is one. This chain joins TRBV11-2 and TRBJ1-2; no firm D call. Germline CDR1 is SGHAT and CDR2 is FQNNGV. V lost 1 base and J lost 8, with 8 bases in between. The CDR3 is made up of 12 amino acids. Written as DNA, the CDR3 is TGTGCCAGCAGCTTAGGGCAGAAGGGCTACACCTTC. Its translation is CASSLGQKGYTF.